These 28 T cell receptor beta chains came from one sample sequenced in a study of blood T cell repertoires in COVID-19. Measured with immunoSEQ multiplex PCR; TCRdb has only the in-frame clones, and not every one. Of a few hundred thousand clones listed, less than 95% are singletons. Sequences were obtained from PBMCs or T cells enriched from blood (not recorded which). The origin of the receptors is a man aged 18 to 30 who had recovered from COVID-19.

The CDR3 protein is CAISGTGVSSINTEAFF. CDR3 nucleotides: TGTGCCATCAGTGGCACAGGGGTTTCTTCGATAAACACTGAAGCTTTCTTT. The V gene is TRBV10-3, the J gene TRBJ1-1; the match to TRBD1 covers 7 bases. Germline lookup yields CDR1 ENHRY and CDR2 SYGVKD. Trimming cost V 4 bases and J 2 bases; bases outside gene matches: 13. This CDR3 is 17 amino acids long.

The CDR3 nucleotides read TGTGCCAGCAGTGACCCCCTTGACTACGGTACGCAGTATTTT. Protein sequence: CASSDPLDYGTQYF. This rearrangement joins TRBV2 to TRBJ2-3; D perhaps matches TRBD2 (5 bases). CDR1 and CDR2 from the germline V gene are SNHLY and FYNNEI. V was clipped by 3 bases and J by 8 bases, with 15 bases between them. This CDR3 has 14 residues.

This clone was detected only once. CDR3 sequence: CASSSMTMVEQYF. The CDR3 bases are TGTGCCAGCAGCTCAATGACTATGGTCGAGCAGTACTTC. The rearrangement links TRBV7-3 to TRBJ2-7; D may be TRBD2 (5 bases). CDR3 size: 13 residues. Germline V gene data show CDR1 as SGHTA and CDR2 as FQGTGA. Trimming stripped 4 bases from V and 6 bases from J, with 13 bases between.

Only a few counts were recorded for this clone. V gene TRBV5-4 combines with J gene TRBJ1-6; 10 bases fit TRBD1. This CDR3 contains 17 residues. Germline values: CDR1 SGHNT, CDR2 YYREEE (reference sequence). V shed 0 bases and J 12 bases; nucleotides not matched to a gene: 12. CDR3 in DNA: TGTGCCAGCAGCTTGGGACAGGGGGCAAGGGAAGGCGGACCCCTCCACTTT. It codes for CASSLGQGAREGGPLHF.

This clone was detected only a few times. The rearrangement links TRBV3-1 (or the pseudogene TRBV3-2) to TRBJ2-7; D gene uncertain. Trimming removed 2 bases at V and 6 bases at J, with 8 bases between. The CDR3 extends over 12 amino acids. Germline CDR1 and CDR2: LGHDT and YNNKEL (reference sequence). The CDR3 coding sequence is TGTGCCAGCAGCCAAAGGCGAGGCGAGCAGTACTTC. This gives the protein CASSQRRGEQYF.

The V call is TRBV29-1, the J call TRBJ1-2, with 7 bases that match TRBD1. Per the germline V gene, CDR1 is SQVTM and CDR2 is ANQGSEA. Losses at the gene ends were 7 bases for V and 0 bases for J; bases not matched to a gene: 5. This CDR3 region has 13 residues. The CDR3: CSAMGQTNYGYTF. The CDR3 DNA follows: TGCAGCGCAATGGGACAGACTAACTATGGCTACACCTTC.

This clone was seen more than once but under ten times. The CDR3 loop is CASRAVGGRSGELFF. CDR3 DNA: TGTGCCAGCCGGGCAGTCGGCGGGAGGTCCGGGGAGCTGTTTTTT. This chain connects TRBV2 to TRBJ2-2; 8 nucleotides line up with TRBD2. This CDR3 is built from 15 residues. Trimming removed 8 bases from V and 6 bases from J; junction bases left unmatched: 11. Germline lookup yields CDR1 SNHLY and CDR2 FYNNEI.

This clone came up once. This rearrangement joins TRBV5-8 to TRBJ1-2, with TRBD1 matching 7 bases. The V segment lost 4 bases and the J segment 3 bases; nucleotides outside the gene matches: 6. The CDR3 runs 14 residues. In germline, CDR1 is SGHTS, CDR2 YDEGEE. CDR3: CASSRTTGDYGYTF. In nucleotides, the CDR3 is TGTGCCAGCAGCCGAACCACAGGGGACTATGGCTACACCTTC.

The rearrangement joins TRBV28 to TRBJ2-1; TRBD2 is a possible D gene (6 bases). Between the trimmed V and J ends, which lost 8 bases and 15 bases, there was a span of 17 bases. This CDR3 is 11 amino acids long. Germline CDR1 is MDHEN and CDR2 is SYDVKM. CDR3 nucleotides: TGTGCCAGCGTATTCGGGACTTCGCGGTTCTTC. Translating gives CASVFGTSRFF.

The rearrangement uses TRBV15 and TRBJ2-7; D possibly corresponds to TRBD2 (5 bases). This CDR3 is built from 13 residues. Germline V gene sequence: CDR1 LNHNV, CDR2 YYDKDF (reference sequence). The V gene lost 1 base and the J gene lost 3 bases, with 7 bases spanning the gap. The CDR3 DNA reads as TGTGCCACCAGCAGAGGGGAGAGCTACGAGCAGTACTTC. Translating it yields CATSRGESYEQYF. The full variable domain, in which reference TRBV15 and TRBJ2-7 provide the parts outside the CDR3, is DAMVIQNPRYQVTQFGKPVTLSCSQTLNHNVMYWYQQKSSQAPKLLFHYYDKDFNNEADTPDNFQSRRPNTSFCFLDIRSPGLGDTAMYLCATSRGESYEQYFGPGTRLTVT.

V is TRBV29-1 and J is TRBJ2-2, with D possibly TRBD1 on 6 matching bases. Germline V CDR1 and CDR2: SQVTM, ANQGSEA. Trimming left V 4 bases short and J 5 bases short, with 20 bases between. CDR3 size: 16 residues. This CDR3 reads CSVGTPRGSRTGELFF. The CDR3 nucleotides are TGCAGCGTTGGGACTCCCAGGGGAAGCAGGACCGGGGAGCTGTTTTTT.

The rearrangement uses TRBV18 and TRBJ1-4, with D perhaps matching TRBD1 (5 bases). Germline assignment: CDR1 KGHSH and CDR2 LQKENI. Deletions cut 3 bases from V and 0 bases from J, with 11 bases between. This CDR3 comprises 16 residues. This chain's CDR3 is CASSPRDPATNEKLFF. DNA for the CDR3: TGTGCCAGCTCACCGCGGGACCCCGCAACTAATGAAAAACTGTTTTTT.

The chain couples TRBV28 to TRBJ2-1, with 10 bases matching TRBD2. Germline values: CDR1 MDHEN, CDR2 SYDVKM. Losses at the gene ends were 6 bases for V and 7 bases for J; bases not matched to a gene: 9. The CDR3 extends over 15 amino acids. CDR3 sequence (DNA): TGTGCCAGCAGCCGTCTAGCGGGAGTATGGAATGAGCAGTTCTTC. It yields the protein CASSRLAGVWNEQFF.

The chain joins TRBV12-3 or TRBV12-4 to TRBJ1-4; 7 bases line up with TRBD1. The ends lost 5 bases at V and 14 bases at J; junction bases unmatched: 5. The CDR3 totals 11 residues. The CDR3 sequence: CASSHDRVLFF. CDR3 in DNA: TGTGCCAGCAGTCACGACAGGGTCCTGTTTTTT.

The gene calls are TRBV6-5 and TRBJ1-1, with unresolved D. Germline V lookup: CDR1 MNHEY, CDR2 SVGAGI. The CDR3 has 13 residues. The V gene lost 1 base and the J gene lost 11 bases, with 14 bases spanning the gap. The CDR3 nucleotides are TGTGCCAGCAGTTACTGGGAGGGAGTTGGGGCTTTCTTT. It yields the protein CASSYWEGVGAFF.

The CDR3 is CASSPAGPYTGELFF. For the CDR3, the DNA is TGTGCCAGCTCACCAGCAGGGCCGTACACCGGGGAGCTGTTTTTT. The V call is TRBV18, the J call TRBJ2-2, with D perhaps TRBD1 (5 bases). This CDR3 spans 15 amino acids. In germline, CDR1 is KGHSH, CDR2 LQKENI. The V end lost 2 bases, the J end lost 3 bases, and 10 bases lay between the germline ends.

The chain uses TRBV12-3 or TRBV12-4 and TRBJ2-7; tentatively, D is TRBD2 (5 bases). V lost 2 bases and J lost 3, with 8 bases in between. This CDR3 comprises 13 residues. CDR3 bases: TGTGCCAGCAGTTTACGGGGTCGCTACGAGCAGTACTTC. This translates into CASSLRGRYEQYF.

The CDR3 nucleotides read TGTGCCAGCTCATCAAGACACGATAGCAATCAGCCCCAGCATTTT. As protein: CASSSRHDSNQPQHF. The chain joins TRBV18 to TRBJ1-5; no clear D gene. CDR1 and CDR2 from the germline V gene are KGHSH and LQKENI. Deletions cut 5 bases from V and 0 bases from J, with 11 bases between. The CDR3 has 15 residues.

The chain combines TRBV18 with TRBJ1-4; TRBD1 matches at 9 bases. The V gene end was trimmed by 3 bases and the J gene end by 8 bases; junction bases not matched to a gene: 4. The CDR3 runs 14 residues. Germline V gene sequence: CDR1 KGHSH, CDR2 LQKENI. In nucleotides, the CDR3 is TGTGCCAGCTCACCTGGGACAGGGTTCGAAAAACTGTTTTTT. This codes for CASSPGTGFEKLFF.

This clone was counted once. The V call is TRBV18, the J call TRBJ1-3; D is unclear. Germline V CDR1 and CDR2: KGHSH, LQKENI. The V end was cut by 5 bases, the J end by 0 bases, with 17 bases between. CDR3 length: 17 residues. CDR3 sequence (DNA): TGTGCCAGCTCAAAGGAGGCGAGTACCAACTCTGGAAACACCATATATTTT. The encoded protein is CASSKEASTNSGNTIYF.

This rearrangement joins TRBV27 to TRBJ2-5, with D possibly matching TRBD1 (5 bases). V gave up 3 bases and J gave up 1 base, with 9 bases separating them. The CDR3 consists of 14 residues. Germline CDR1 MNHEY, CDR2 SMNVEV (reference sequence). The CDR3 loop reads CASSFQGLQETQYF. In nucleotides, the CDR3 is TGTGCCAGCAGTTTTCAGGGTCTCCAAGAGACCCAGTACTTC.

The rearrangement joins TRBV5-4 to TRBJ2-1; 8 positions agree with TRBD2. V lost 0 bases to trimming and J lost 3 bases; unmatched junction nucleotides: 8. The germline gives CDR1 SGHNT, CDR2 YYREEE (reference sequence). The CDR3 is 17 residues long. CDR3 DNA: TGTGCCAGCAGCTTGGCCAGCGGGGGAGCCGTCTACAATGAGCAGTTCTTC. Amino acids: CASSLASGGAVYNEQFF.

This chain links TRBV5-1 with TRBJ1-6, with 7 bases identical to TRBD1. The germline V gene encodes CDR1 SGHRS and CDR2 YFSETQ. The V segment lost 4 bases and the J segment 8 bases; nucleotides outside the gene matches: 6. CDR3 length: 14 residues. CDR3 bases: TGCGCCAGCAGCACCGGGACAGAATATTCACCCCTCCACTTT. This gives the protein CASSTGTEYSPLHF.

This chain uses TRBV12-3 or TRBV12-4 with TRBJ2-1; D uncertain. Trimming stripped 6 bases from V and 2 bases from J, with 8 bases between. This CDR3 is built from 13 residues. The CDR3: CASSLTPYNEQFF. The CDR3 region has the DNA TGTGCCAGCAGCCTGACTCCCTACAATGAGCAGTTCTTC.

The J gene is TRBJ1-1, the V gene TRBV5-4, with D possibly being TRBD1 (6 bases). Germline V CDR1 and CDR2: SGHNT, YYREEE (reference sequence). This CDR3 has 13 residues. Trimming shortened V by 7 bases and J by 8 bases, and 18 bases separated the two germline ends. The CDR3 region is CASGQPGEREAFF. The DNA of the CDR3 is TGTGCCAGCGGTCAACCAGGGGAACGGGAAGCTTTCTTT.

J is TRBJ2-1 and V is TRBV11-3, with D perhaps TRBD1 (6 bases). The CDR3 runs 14 residues. Per germline, CDR1 SGHNT and CDR2 YENEEA. V was trimmed by 3 bases and J by 0 bases, leaving 6 bases between them. CDR3 sequence (DNA): TGTGCCAGCAGCTTGGACAGCTCCTACAATGAGCAGTTCTTC. It translates to CASSLDSSYNEQFF.

This chain uses TRBV20-1 with TRBJ1-6; D is perhaps TRBD1 (5 bases). Trimming pared 3 bases from V and 7 bases from J, leaving 13 bases between. Germline CDR1 is DFQATT and CDR2 is SNEGSKA (reference sequence). This CDR3 spans 14 amino acids. The chain's CDR3 is CSASRAGRNSPLHF. For the CDR3, the DNA is TGCAGTGCTAGTCGGGCAGGGCGAAATTCACCCCTCCACTTT.

Here the CDR3 DNA reads TGTGCCAGCAGCTTAGGTCTGACTAGCGGGAGGGACAATGAGCAGTTCTTC. Translating gives CASSLGLTSGRDNEQFF. The chain uses TRBV11-3 and TRBJ2-1, with 14 bases aligning to TRBD2. Germline trimming cut 1 base from V and 5 bases from J; bases unmatched to any gene: 4. This CDR3 is 17 amino acids long. Germline CDR1 is SGHNT and CDR2 is YENEEA.